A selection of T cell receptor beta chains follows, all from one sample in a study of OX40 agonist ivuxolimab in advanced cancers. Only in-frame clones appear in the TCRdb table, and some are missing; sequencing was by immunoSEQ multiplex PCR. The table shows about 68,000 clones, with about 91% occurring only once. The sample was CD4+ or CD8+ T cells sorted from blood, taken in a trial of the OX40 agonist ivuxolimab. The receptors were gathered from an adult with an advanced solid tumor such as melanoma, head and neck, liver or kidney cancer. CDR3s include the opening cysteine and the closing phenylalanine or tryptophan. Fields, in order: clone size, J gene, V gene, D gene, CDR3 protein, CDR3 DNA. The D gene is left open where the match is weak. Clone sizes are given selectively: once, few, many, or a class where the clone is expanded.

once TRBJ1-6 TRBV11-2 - CASSPRVTGAIYNSPLHF TGTGCCAGCAGCCCTCGGGTCACGGGGGCGATTTATAATTCACCCCTCCACTTT
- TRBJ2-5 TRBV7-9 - CASSPWRQGQETQYF TGTGCCAGCAGCCCCTGGAGGCAGGGCCAAGAGACCCAGTACTTC
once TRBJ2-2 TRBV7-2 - CASSLSRPGRYAGELFF TGTGCCAGCAGCTTATCTAGGCCGGGACGCTACGCCGGGGAGCTGTTTTTT
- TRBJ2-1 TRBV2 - CASRDGLRDITYNEQFF TGTGCCAGCAGAGACGGACTACGCGATATCACGTACAATGAGCAGTTCTTC
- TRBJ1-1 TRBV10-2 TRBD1 CASSGGMNTEAFF TGCGCCAGCTCAGGGGGGATGAACACTGAAGCTTTCTTT
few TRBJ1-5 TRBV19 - CASTEINSNQPQHF TGTGCCAGTACCGAGATAAATAGCAATCAGCCCCAGCATTTT
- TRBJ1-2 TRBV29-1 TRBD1 CSVTVDRDYGYTF TGCAGCGTTACCGTGGACAGGGACTATGGCTACACCTTC
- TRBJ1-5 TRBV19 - CASSILGPGDQPQHF TGTGCCAGTAGTATATTAGGGCCCGGGGATCAGCCCCAGCATTTT
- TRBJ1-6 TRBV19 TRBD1 CASSIQGARGSNSPLHF TGTGCCAGTAGTATCCAGGGGGCGCGCGGTTCGAATTCACCCCTCCACTTT
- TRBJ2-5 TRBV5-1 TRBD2 CASSLAASGETQYF TGCGCCAGCAGCTTGGCGGCTAGCGGAGAGACCCAGTACTTC
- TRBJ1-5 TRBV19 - CASSPSRAGSRQPQHF TGTGCCAGTAGTCCCTCCCGGGCAGGGTCGAGGCAGCCCCAGCATTTT
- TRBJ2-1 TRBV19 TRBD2 CASSIGPGSSGRNEQFF TGTGCCAGTAGTATAGGGCCAGGGTCTAGCGGGAGGAATGAGCAGTTCTTC
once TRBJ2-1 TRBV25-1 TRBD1 CASSAPPGQLSYNEQFF TGTGCCAGCAGTGCCCCCCCGGGACAGCTGTCCTACAATGAGCAGTTCTTC
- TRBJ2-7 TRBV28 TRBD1 CASSSLGTGGNEQYF TGTGCCAGCAGTTCCCTAGGGACAGGGGGAAACGAGCAGTACTTC
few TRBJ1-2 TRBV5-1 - CASSLDVANYGYTF TGCGCCAGCAGCTTGGACGTAGCTAACTATGGCTACACCTTC
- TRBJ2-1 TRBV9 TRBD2 CASSVAGTSGSPGNEQFF TGTGCCAGCAGCGTAGCGGGGACTAGCGGGAGCCCGGGGAATGAGCAGTTCTTC
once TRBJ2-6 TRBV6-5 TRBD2 CASSYSGGSGANVLTF TGTGCCAGCAGTTACTCGGGGGGGTCTGGGGCCAACGTCCTGACTTTC
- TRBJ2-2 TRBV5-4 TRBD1 CASSLEGGRPFTGELFF TGTGCCAGCAGCTTGGAAGGGGGCAGACCTTTCACCGGGGAGCTGTTTTTT
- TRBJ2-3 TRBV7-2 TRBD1 CVSSLGSQGVADTQYF TGTGTCAGCAGCTTAGGCAGCCAGGGGGTGGCAGATACGCAGTATTTT
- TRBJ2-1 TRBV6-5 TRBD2 CASTRGLAGDNEQFF TGTGCCAGCACCCGAGGACTAGCGGGAGACAATGAGCAGTTCTTC
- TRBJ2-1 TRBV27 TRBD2 CASSKGLAGHNEQFF TGTGCCAGCAGCAAGGGACTAGCGGGCCACAATGAGCAGTTCTTC
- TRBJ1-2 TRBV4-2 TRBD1 CASSQPGQINYGYTF TGTGCCAGCAGCCAACCGGGACAGATAAACTATGGCTACACCTTC
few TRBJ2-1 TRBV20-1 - CSVSLDEQFF TGCAGTGTTTCTTTGGATGAGCAGTTCTTC
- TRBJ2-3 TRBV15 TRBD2 CATSRELAGVSTDTQYF TGTGCCACCAGCAGAGAACTAGCGGGAGTTAGCACAGATACGCAGTATTTT
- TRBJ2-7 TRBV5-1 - CASSLGEPGFSEYF TGCGCCAGCAGCTTGGGAGAACCGGGTTTTTCGGAGTACTTC
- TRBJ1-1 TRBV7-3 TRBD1 CASSLIPDGTGRNTEAFF TGTGCCAGCAGCTTAATACCCGACGGGACAGGTCGGAACACTGAAGCTTTCTTT